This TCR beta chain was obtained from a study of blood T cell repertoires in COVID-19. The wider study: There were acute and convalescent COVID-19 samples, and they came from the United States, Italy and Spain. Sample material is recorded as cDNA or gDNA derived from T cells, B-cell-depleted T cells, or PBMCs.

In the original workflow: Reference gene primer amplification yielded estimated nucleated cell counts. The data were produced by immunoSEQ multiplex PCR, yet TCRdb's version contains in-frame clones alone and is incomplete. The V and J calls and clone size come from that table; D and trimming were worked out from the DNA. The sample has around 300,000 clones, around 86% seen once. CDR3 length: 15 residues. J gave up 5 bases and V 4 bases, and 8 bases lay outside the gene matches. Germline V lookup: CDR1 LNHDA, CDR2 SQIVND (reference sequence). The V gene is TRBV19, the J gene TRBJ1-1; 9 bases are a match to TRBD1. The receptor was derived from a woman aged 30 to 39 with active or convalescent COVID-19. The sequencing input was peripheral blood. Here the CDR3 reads CASSNTGGGGTEAFF. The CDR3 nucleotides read TGTGCCAGTAGTAATACAGGGGGCGGAGGTACTGAAGCTTTCTTT.